The clone carrying this T cell receptor (beta chain) was seen only once. This sample was included in a study of cytomegalovirus exposure and HLA in healthy donors. The CDR3 is 16 amino acids. Looked up from germline, CDR1 is SEHNR and CDR2 is FQNEAQ (reference sequence). Trimming took off 5 bases at V and 3 bases at J, with 18 bases between the two ends. PCR was performed using 60 Vbeta and 13 Jbeta primers. Source study methods: About 10 million of tens of millions of unique TCR beta chains were shared, per a later count. The table came from immunoSEQ multiplex PCR; TCRdb's copy has only in-frame clones and leaves some out. V and J calls and clone size are those listed in that table; D and trimming were worked out from the DNA. The data hold around 97,000 clones, with 81% observed a single time.

The chain has TRBV7-9 and TRBJ2-3, with a tentative D call TRBD2 (6 bases). The receptor was derived from a man aged 40-49 years in good health and CMV-seropositive. The sample taken for sequencing was PBMCs. CDR3 residues: CASSREGLPRTDTQYF. The CDR3 DNA sequence: TGTGCCAGCAGCCGTGAGGGACTCCCTCGAACAGATACGCAGTATTTT.